One sample yielded the 10 T cell receptor beta chains listed below, sequenced in a study of blood T cell repertoires in COVID-19 (TCRdb year 2020). The method was the immunoSEQ multiplex PCR assay. TCRdb limited this immuneACCESS table to in-frame rearrangements with V and J called. A share of clones is missing; checked studies link under half to unresolved V genes, and the rest is unexplained. In this sample the table shows some 190,000 clones, more than 75% of which occur a single time. About 20% of the sample lies in the top ten. The sequencing input was peripheral blood. These receptors all stem from a person aged 70 to 79 with COVID-19, enrolled during active disease.

The chain employs TRBV5-6 and TRBJ2-1, with 13 bases aligning to TRBD2. The length of the CDR3 is 19 residues. J gave up 3 bases and V 6 bases, and 15 bases lay outside the gene matches. In germline, CDR1 is SGHDT, CDR2 YYEEEE. The CDR3 DNA reads as TGTGCCAGCATGCTCTTGGGACTAGCGGGGAGGGTCTTCTACAATGAGCAGTTCTTC. Translated, it gives CASMLLGLAGRVFYNEQFF.

The chain links TRBV4-2 to TRBJ2-2, with no clear D. CDR1 is LGHNA and CDR2 is YNFKEQ in the germline V gene. The CDR3 is 16 residues long. Trimming took 1 base from V and 5 from J, leaving 14 bases between them. CDR3 loop: CASSQASGHLTGELFF. The CDR3 DNA reads TGTGCCAGCAGCCAAGCCTCGGGTCACCTTACCGGGGAGCTGTTTTTT.

J is TRBJ1-6 and V is TRBV6-5, with a tentative D call TRBD1 (5 bases). Trimming took 0 bases from V and 8 from J, leaving 11 bases between them. Germline CDR1 MNHEY, CDR2 SVGAGI. CDR3 length: 15 residues. Here the CDR3 DNA reads TGTGCCAGCAGTTACTCCGGCAGGGATCATTCACCCCTCCACTTT. Protein product: CASSYSGRDHSPLHF.

This clone was counted once. The J gene is TRBJ1-3, the V gene TRBV4-3; D might be TRBD1 (5 bases). The CDR3 is made up of 17 amino acids. V shed 0 bases and J shed 4 bases, with 16 bases lying between them. Germline CDR1 is LGHNA and CDR2 is YSLEER. The CDR3 DNA is TGCGCCAGCAGCCAAGACCTCGGGCCAGGGTCCGGAAACACCATATATTTT. Encoded protein: CASSQDLGPGSGNTIYF.

This chain uses TRBV7-7 with TRBJ1-6, with D perhaps TRBD1 (5 bases). Germline V CDR1 and CDR2: SSHAT, FNYEAQ (reference sequence). V gave up 5 bases and J gave up 9 bases, with 11 bases separating them. This CDR3 region has 13 residues. The CDR3 nucleotides read TGTGCCAGCAGCCAGAGAACAGGTTCACCCCTCCACTTT. Amino acid sequence: CASSQRTGSPLHF. The full variable domain, rest sourced from reference TRBV7-7 and TRBJ1-6, is GAGVSQSPRYKVTKRGQDVTLRCDPISSHATLYWYQQALGQGPEFLTYFNYEAQPDKSGLPSDRFSAERPEGSISTLTIQRTEQRDSAMYRCASSQRTGSPLHFGNGTRLTVT.

The chain joins TRBV5-1 to TRBJ2-1, with 13 bases that match TRBD2. The CDR3 loop spans 16 amino acids. Germline CDR1 SGHRS, CDR2 YFSETQ. V lost 2 bases to trimming and J lost 6 bases; unmatched junction nucleotides: 5. In DNA, the CDR3 is TGCGCCAGCAGCTTACTAGCGGGGGGGCCTTTCAATGAGCAGTTCTTC. Amino acid sequence: CASSLLAGGPFNEQFF.

The chain combines TRBV7-9 with TRBJ1-1, with D perhaps matching TRBD1 (5 bases). The CDR3 has 12 amino acids. The germline CDR1 and CDR2 sequences are SEHNR and FQNEAQ (reference sequence). Trimming took 6 bases from V and 7 from J, leaving 12 bases between them. CDR3 sequence: CASRRDSFEAFF. The CDR3 nucleotides read TGTGCCAGCAGACGCGACAGCTTTGAAGCTTTCTTT.

The chain is built from TRBV9 and TRBJ2-1; maybe TRBD2 (5 bases). Germline V gives CDR1 SGDLS, CDR2 YYNGEE. The CDR3 spans 12 residues. Trimming cost V 3 bases and J 8 bases, with 9 bases left between them. In DNA form, the CDR3 reads TGTGCCAGCAGCGAGCTTAGCGATGAGCAGTTCTTC. Its translation is CASSELSDEQFF.

This clone turned up a few times. This rearrangement joins TRBV28 to TRBJ1-2, with 7 bases lining up with TRBD1. This CDR3 region has 17 residues. V lost 3 bases to trimming and J lost 7 bases; unmatched junction nucleotides: 17. Germline V gene lookup returns CDR1 MDHEN and CDR2 SYDVKM. CDR3 residues: CASSLVALTGSNPGYTF. CDR3 coding DNA: TGTGCCAGCAGTTTGGTTGCCCTGACAGGGTCGAATCCTGGCTACACCTTC.

This clone was counted a few times. The rearrangement joins TRBV6-2 or TRBV6-3 to TRBJ1-5; D is uncertain. The CDR3 runs to 16 residues. The V end was cut by 5 bases, the J end by 2 bases, with 16 bases between. The V gene's germline CDR1 is MNHEY and CDR2 SVGEGT. This chain's CDR3 is CASSPPWLSGNQPQHF. The CDR3 nucleotides read TGTGCCAGCAGTCCCCCATGGCTGAGCGGCAATCAGCCCCAGCATTTT.